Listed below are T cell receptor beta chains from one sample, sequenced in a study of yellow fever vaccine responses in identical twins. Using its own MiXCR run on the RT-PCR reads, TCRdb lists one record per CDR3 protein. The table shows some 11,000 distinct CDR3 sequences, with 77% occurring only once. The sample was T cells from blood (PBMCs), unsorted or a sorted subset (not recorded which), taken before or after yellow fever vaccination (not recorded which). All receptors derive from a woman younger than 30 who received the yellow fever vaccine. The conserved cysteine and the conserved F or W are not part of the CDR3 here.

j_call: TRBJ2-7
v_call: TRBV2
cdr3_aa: ASSEVVGQYEQY

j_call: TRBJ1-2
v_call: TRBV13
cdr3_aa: ASSQTGSRNYGYT

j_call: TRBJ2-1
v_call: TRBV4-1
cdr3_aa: ASSQDGTAGFYNEQF

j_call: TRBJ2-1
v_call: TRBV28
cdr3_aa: AWGLPYNEQF

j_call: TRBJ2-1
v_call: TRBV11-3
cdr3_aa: ASSLGLYNEQF

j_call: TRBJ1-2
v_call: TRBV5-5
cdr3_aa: ASSLRQGTYGYT

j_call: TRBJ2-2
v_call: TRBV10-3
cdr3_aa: AINSAVTGELF

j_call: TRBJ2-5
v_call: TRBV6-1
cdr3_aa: ASRPLTGSGETQY

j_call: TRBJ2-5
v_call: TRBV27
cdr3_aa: ASSKGETQY

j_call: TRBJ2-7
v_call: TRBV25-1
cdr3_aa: ASSATSGYEQY

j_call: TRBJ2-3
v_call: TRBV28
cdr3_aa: ASSWTLAGATDTQY

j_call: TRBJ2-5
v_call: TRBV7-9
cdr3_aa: ASSPGETQY

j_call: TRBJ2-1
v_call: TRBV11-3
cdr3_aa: ASLGSASGYNEQF

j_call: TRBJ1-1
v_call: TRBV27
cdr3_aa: ASRTPVQLNTEAF

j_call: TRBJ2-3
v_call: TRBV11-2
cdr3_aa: ASSPWTGGGTDTQY

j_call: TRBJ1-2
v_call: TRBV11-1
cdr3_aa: ASSPKVTGGYT

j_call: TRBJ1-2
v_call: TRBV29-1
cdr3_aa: SVLQGVTNYGYT

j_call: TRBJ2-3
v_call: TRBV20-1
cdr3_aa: SPPPGVGTDTQY

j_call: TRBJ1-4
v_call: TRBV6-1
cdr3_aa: ASSPTGSGEKLF

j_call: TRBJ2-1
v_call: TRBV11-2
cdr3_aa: ASSALAGAYNEQF

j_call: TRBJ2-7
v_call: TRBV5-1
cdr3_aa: ASSSRLDSYEQY

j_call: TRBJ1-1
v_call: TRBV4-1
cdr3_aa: ASSHRTGNTEAF

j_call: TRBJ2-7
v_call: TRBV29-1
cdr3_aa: SVDPRGAGDEQY

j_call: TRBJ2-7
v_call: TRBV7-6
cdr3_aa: ASSLGVSSYEQY

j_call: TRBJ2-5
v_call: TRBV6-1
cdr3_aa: ASTRDRGVQETQY

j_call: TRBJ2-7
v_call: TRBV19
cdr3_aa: ASSFISGSTEQY

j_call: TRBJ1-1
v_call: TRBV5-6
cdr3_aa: ASSSFGARRI

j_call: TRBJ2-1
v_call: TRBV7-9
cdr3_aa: ASSFWMDDEQF

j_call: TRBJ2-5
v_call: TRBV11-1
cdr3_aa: ASSSGTGESRTQY

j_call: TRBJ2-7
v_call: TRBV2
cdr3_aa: ASSDQTGGFYEQY

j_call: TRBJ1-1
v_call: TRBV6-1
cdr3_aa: ASSGAHRVEAF

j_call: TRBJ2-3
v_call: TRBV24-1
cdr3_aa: ATRSGADTQY

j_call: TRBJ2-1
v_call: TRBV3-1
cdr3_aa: ASSRGTVHYNEQF

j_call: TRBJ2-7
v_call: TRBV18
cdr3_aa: ASSPGRGGYEQY

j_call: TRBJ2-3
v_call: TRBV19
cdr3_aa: ASSRGAAADTQY

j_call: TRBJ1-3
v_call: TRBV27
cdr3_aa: ASSLSVRADTIY

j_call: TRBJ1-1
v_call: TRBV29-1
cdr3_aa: SVGGLSGQGNEAF

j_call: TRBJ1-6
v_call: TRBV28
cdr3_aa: ASIPTGASYNSPLH

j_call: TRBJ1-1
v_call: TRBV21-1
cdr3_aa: ASPGQGMNTEAF

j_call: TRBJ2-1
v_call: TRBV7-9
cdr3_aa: ASSLVSGDTSRDEQF

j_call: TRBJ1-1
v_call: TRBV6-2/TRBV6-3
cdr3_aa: ASSYWTGGTEAF

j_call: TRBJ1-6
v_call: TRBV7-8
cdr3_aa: ASSPDVSSYNSPLH

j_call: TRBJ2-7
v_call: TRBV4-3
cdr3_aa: ASSQGTGNSYEQY

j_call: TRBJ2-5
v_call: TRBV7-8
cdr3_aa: ASSLFEGSETQY

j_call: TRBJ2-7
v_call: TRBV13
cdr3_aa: ASSLEREGRYEQY

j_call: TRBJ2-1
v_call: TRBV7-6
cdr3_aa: ASSSTSGGVSYNEQF

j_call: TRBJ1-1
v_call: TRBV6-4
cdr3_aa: ASSDPVGQGNTEAF

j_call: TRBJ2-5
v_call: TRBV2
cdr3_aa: ASRAGQAAKQETQY

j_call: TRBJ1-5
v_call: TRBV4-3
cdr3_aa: ASSLRTGVWYSNQPQH

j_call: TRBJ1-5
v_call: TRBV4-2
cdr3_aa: ASSQARGPQPQH

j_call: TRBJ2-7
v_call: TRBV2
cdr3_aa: ASSEAAGSAYEQY

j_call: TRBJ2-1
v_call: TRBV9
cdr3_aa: ASSVWGDNEQF

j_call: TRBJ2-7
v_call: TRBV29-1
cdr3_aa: SVEWEDRPYEQY

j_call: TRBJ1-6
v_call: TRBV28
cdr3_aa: ASSPLRQDYNSPLH

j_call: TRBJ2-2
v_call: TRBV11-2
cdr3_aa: ASTLFYTGELF